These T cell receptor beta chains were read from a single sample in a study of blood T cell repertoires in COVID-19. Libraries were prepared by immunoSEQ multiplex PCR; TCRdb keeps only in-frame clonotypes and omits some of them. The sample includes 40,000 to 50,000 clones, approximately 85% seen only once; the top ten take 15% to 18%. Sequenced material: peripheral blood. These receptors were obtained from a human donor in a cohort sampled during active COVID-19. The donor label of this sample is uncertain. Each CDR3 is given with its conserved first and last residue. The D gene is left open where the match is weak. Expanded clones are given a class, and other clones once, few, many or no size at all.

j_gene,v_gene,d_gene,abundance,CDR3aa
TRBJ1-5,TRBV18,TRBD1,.,CASSIRQGGDQPQHF
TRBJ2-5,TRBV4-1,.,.,CASSPTDQETQYF
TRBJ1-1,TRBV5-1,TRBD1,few,CASSPDRANTEAFF
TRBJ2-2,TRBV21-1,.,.,CASSKTLGEGTGELFF
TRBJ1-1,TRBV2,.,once,CASSEGTKMNTEAFF
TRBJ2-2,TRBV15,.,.,CATSRGRQHNTGELFF
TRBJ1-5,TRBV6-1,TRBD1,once,CASSEVTGVNQPQHF
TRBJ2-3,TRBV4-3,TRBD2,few,CASSQEPSGQTDTQYF
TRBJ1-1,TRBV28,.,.,CASSFNPGGAWNTEAFF
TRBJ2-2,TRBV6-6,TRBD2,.,CASSRSLAGGGTGELFF
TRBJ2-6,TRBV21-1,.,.,CASSKVSSGANVLTF
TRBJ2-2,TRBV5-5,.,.,CASSLRGLNTGELFF
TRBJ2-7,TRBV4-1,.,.,CASSRTTDLSTYEQYF
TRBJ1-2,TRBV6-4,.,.,CASSEQQGMGHYTF
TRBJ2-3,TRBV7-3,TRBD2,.,CASSSAGGQLDTQYF
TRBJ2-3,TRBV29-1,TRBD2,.,CSVQTGTSVSDTQYF
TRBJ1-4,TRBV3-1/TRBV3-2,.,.,CASSQGGGEKLFF
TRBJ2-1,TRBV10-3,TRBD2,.,CAISESKASGASYNEQFF
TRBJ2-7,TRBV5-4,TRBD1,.,CASSLRTGLPFSYEQYF
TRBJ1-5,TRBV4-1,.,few,CASSQSQGRNQPQHF
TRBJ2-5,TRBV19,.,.,CASSIAVHQETQYF
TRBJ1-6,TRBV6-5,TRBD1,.,CASSLRDSRNLPLHF
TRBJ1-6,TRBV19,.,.,CASSTTVLSSSSYNSPLHF
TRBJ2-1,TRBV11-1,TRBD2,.,CASSPRLAGGRRQFF
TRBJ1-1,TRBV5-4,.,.,CASSSGHMNTEAFF
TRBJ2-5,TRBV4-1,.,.,CASSQEVTRKQYF
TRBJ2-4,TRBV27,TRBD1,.,CASIRQGVAKNIQYF
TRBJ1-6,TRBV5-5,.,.,CASSLGATGNSPLHF
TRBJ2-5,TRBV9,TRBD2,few,CASSVGTTPQETQYF
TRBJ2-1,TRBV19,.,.,CASSNKGIRVQFF
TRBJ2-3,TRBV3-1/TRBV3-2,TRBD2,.,CASSRGLAGGSTDTQYF
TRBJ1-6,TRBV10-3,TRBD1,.,CAISESGTGNSPLHF
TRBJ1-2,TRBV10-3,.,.,CAISVQGSEGYTF
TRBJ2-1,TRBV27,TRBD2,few,CASSSSGLFNEQFF
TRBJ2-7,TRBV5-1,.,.,CASSWRGPHEQYF
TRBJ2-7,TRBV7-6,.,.,CASSLASRGYEQYF
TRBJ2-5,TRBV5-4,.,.,CASSHLDPGSETQYF
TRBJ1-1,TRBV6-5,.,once,CASSYGPFGEAFF
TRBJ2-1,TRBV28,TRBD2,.,CASSPSGGNYNEQFF
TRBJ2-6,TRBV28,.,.,CASSSPFSQVGGGANVLTF
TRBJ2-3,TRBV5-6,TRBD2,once,CASSWEGSDTQYF
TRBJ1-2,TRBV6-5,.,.,CASSPSSGSYGYTF
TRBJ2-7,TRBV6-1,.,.,CASSESYEQYF
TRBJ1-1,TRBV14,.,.,CASSQVGGAFF
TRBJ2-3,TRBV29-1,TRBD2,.,CSVQIKRAGGVADTQYF
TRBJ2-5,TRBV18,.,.,CASSPRVETQYF
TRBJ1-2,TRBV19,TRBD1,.,CASSSTGTANLGYTF
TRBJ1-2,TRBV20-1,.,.,CSASDRRSYGYTF
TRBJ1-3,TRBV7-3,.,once,CASSLVGGGGSGRNTIYF
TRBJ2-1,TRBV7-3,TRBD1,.,CASSLGTAYNEQFF
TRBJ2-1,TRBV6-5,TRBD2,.,CASTPSGGWYNEQFF
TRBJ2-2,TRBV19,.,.,CASSIGGRVGPGELFF
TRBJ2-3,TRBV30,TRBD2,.,CAFGTSGTDTQYF
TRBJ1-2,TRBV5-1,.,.,CASSSDAGASGYTF
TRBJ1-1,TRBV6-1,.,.,CASSERGATEAFF
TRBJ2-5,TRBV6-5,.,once,CASRPGDQETQYF